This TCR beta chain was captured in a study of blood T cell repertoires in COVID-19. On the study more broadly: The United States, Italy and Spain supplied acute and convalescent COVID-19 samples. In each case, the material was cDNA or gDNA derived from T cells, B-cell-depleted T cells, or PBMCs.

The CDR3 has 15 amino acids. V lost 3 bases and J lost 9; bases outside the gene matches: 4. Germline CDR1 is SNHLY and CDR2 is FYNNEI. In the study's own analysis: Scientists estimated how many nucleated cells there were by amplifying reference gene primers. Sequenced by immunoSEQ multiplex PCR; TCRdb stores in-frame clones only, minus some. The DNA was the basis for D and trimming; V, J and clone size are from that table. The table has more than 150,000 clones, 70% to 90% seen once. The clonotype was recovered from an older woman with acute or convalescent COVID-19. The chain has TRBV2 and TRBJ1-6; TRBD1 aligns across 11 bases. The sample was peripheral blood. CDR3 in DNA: TGTGCCAGCAGTGACAGGACAGGGGGCGGTTCACCCCTCCACTTT. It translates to CASSDRTGGGSPLHF.